This TCR beta chain emerged from a study of cytomegalovirus exposure and HLA in healthy donors. Germline V gene sequence: CDR1 SGHVS, CDR2 FQNEAQ. With V trimmed by 6 bases and J by 4 bases, 12 bases remained unmatched. This CDR3 is built from 17 residues. Clones were sequenced by immunoSEQ multiplex PCR, and TCRdb holds only the in-frame ones, with some missing. Among approximately 160,000 clones, 70% to 90% were seen once, and the ten largest hold 2% to 2.5%. The chain combines TRBV7-8 with TRBJ1-5; 10 bases line up with TRBD1. The sequenced sample consisted of PBMCs. The clonotype was recovered from a woman under 30 in good health and CMV-seronegative. Here the CDR3 reads CASSFEGQGIYNQPQHF. CDR3 coding DNA: TGTGCCAGCAGTTTTGAGGGACAGGGGATCTATAATCAGCCCCAGCATTTT.